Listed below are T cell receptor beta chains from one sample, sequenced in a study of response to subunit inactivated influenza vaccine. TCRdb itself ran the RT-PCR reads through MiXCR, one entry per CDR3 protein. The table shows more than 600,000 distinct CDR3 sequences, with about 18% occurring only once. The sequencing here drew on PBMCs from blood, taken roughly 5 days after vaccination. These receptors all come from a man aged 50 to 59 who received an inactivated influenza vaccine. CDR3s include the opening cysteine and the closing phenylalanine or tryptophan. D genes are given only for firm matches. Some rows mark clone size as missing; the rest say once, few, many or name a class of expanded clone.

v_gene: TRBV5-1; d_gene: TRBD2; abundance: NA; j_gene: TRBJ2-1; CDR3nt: TGCGCCAGCAGCTTCTTTACCGGGAGGTACAATGAGCAGTTCTTC; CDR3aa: CASSFFTGRYNEQFF
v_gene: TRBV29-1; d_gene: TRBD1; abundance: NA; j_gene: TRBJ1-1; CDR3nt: TGCAGCGCACAGGGGGTAAAGACTGAAGCTTTCTTT; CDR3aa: CSAQGVKTEAFF
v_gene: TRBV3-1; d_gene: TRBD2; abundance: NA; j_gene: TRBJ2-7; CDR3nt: TGTGCCAGCAGCCACCTAGCGGGGGGGCCGGGTGAGCAGTACTTC; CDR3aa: CASSHLAGGPGEQYF
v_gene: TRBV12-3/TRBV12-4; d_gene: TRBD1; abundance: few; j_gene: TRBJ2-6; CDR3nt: TGTGCCAGCAGTCTGCGGACAGGGGACGTCCTGACTTTC; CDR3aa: CASSLRTGDVLTF
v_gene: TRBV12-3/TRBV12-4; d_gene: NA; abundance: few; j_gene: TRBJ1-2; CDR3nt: TGTGCCAGCAGTTTTGAGGGGACTTATGGCTACACCTTC; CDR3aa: CASSFEGTYGYTF
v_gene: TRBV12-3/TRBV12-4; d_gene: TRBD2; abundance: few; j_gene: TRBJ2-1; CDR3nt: TGTGCCAGCAGTCCCGGACTAGTAAGGTTCTTC; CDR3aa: CASSPGLVRFF
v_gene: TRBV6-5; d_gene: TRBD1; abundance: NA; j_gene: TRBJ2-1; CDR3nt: TGTGCGGCAGGGGGCCTCAATGAGCAGTTCTTC; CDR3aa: CAAGGLNEQFF
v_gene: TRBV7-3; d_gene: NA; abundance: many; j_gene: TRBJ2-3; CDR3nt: TGTGCCAGCAGCTTTGCTGGTACCACAGATACGCAGTATTTT; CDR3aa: CASSFAGTTDTQYF
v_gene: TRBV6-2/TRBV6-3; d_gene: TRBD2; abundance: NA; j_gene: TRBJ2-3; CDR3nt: TGTGCCAGCAGTGCTTCACTAGCGGGAGCAGATACGCAGTATTTT; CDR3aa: CASSASLAGADTQYF
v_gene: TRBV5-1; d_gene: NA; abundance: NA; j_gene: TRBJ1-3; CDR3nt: TGCGCCAGCAGCTTGGAGGCAGGCTCTGGAAACACCATATATTTT; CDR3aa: CASSLEAGSGNTIYF
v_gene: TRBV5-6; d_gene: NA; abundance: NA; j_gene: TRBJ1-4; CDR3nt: TGTGCCAGCAGCTTGGGGACAGCTCCAGTCAAACTGTTTTTT; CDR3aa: CASSLGTAPVKLFF
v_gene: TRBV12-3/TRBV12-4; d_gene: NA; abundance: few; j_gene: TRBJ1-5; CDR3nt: TGTGCCAGCAGTTTTTCGGCAGGGAGCAATCAGCCCCAGCATTTT; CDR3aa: CASSFSAGSNQPQHF
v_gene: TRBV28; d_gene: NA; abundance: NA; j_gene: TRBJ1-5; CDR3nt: TGTGCCAGCAGTTTAAGGCCGCATCAGCCCCAGCATTTT; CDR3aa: CASSLRPHQPQHF
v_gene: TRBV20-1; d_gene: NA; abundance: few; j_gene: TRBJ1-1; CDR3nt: TGCAGTGCTGCGCGGACCGCTCCTCCAGACACTGAAGCTTTCTTT; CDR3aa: CSAARTAPPDTEAFF
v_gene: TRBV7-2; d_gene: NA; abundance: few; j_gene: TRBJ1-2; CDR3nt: TGTGCCAGCAGCTTAGAACCAGGGGTGAGCGGCTATGGCTACACCTTC; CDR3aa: CASSLEPGVSGYGYTF
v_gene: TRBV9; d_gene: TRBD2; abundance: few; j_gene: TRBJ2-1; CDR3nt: TGTGCCAGCAGTCCTTCCGGGACTAGCGGGGCTGAGCAGTTCTTC; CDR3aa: CASSPSGTSGAEQFF
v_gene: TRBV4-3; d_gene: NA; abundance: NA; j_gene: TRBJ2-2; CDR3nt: TGCGCCAGCAGCCAAGATAGCTCGGGCCCCGGGGAGCTGTTTTTT; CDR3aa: CASSQDSSGPGELFF
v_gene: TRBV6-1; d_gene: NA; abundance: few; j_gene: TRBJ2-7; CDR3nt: TGTGCCAGCAGATCGCAGGACGTCGAGGGCGAGCAGTACTTC; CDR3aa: CASRSQDVEGEQYF
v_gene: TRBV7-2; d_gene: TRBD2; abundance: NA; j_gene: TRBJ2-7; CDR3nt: TGTGCCAGCAGCGCGACGGGGGGAGTCTCCTACGAGCAGTACTTC; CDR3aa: CASSATGGVSYEQYF
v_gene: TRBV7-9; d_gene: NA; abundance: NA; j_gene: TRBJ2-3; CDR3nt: TGTGCCAGCAGCTTAGGACGGGGTAGAAGGATTCCGGATACGCAGTATTTT; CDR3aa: CASSLGRGRRIPDTQYF
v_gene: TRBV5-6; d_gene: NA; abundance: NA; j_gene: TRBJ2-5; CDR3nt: TGTGCCAGCAGCCGATTCAGGGGAATGGAGGAGACCCAGTACTTC; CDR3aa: CASSRFRGMEETQYF
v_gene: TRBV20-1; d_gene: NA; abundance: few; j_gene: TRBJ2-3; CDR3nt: TGCAGTGCTCCGGGACTCCAGGGCGGGGCCTCAGATACGCAGTATTTT; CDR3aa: CSAPGLQGGASDTQYF
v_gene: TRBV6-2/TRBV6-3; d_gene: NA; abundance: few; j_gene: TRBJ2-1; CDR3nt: TGTGCCAGCAGTTACTCGTTTGGGGGCCGTTATGAGCAGTTCTTC; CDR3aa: CASSYSFGGRYEQFF
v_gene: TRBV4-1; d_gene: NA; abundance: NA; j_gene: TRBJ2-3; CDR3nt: TGCGCCAGCAGCCAAGCGGACAAAGCTACGCAGTATTTT; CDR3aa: CASSQADKATQYF
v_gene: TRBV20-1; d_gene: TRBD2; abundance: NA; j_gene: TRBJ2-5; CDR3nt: TGCAGTGCTACCAGAATGACCGGGACTAAAGAGACCCAGTACTTC; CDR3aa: CSATRMTGTKETQYF
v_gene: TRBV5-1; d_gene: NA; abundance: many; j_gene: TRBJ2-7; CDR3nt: TGCGCCAGCAGCTTGGCCACAGGGAGTAACGAGCAGTACTTC; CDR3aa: CASSLATGSNEQYF
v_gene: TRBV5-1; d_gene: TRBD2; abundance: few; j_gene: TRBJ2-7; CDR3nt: TGCGCCAGCAGCCCGAGCCCGGGACTAGCGGCATACGAGCAGTACTTC; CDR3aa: CASSPSPGLAAYEQYF
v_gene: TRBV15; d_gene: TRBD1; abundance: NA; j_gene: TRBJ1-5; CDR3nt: TGTGCCACCAGCAGAGACCGAATACAGGGGGCGGGCAATCAGCCCCAGCATTTT; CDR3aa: CATSRDRIQGAGNQPQHF
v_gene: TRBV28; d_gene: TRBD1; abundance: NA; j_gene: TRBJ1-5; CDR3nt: TGTGCCAGCAGCGTACAGGGGGATCATCGCCCCCAGCATTTT; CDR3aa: CASSVQGDHRPQHF
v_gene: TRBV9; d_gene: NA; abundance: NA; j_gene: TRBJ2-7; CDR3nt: TGTGCCAGCAGCGTAGAGATTGGAAGCTACGAGCAGTACTTC; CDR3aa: CASSVEIGSYEQYF
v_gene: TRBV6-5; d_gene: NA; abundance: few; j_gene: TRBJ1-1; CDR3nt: TGTGCCAGCATCTCGGCGGGGGGGAAAGCTTTCTTT; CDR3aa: CASISAGGKAFF
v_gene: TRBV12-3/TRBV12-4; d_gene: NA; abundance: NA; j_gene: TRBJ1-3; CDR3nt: TGTGCCAGCGTATTCGTGGGGTCTGGAAACACCATATATTTT; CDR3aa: CASVFVGSGNTIYF
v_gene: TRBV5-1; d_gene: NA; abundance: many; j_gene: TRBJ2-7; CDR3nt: TGCGCCAGCAGCTTGGACGGAGGGGAGCAGTACTTC; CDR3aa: CASSLDGGEQYF
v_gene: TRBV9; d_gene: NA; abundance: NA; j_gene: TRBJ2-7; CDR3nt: TGTGCCAGCAGCGTAGCGGCTACCTCCTACGAGCAGTACTTC; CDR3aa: CASSVAATSYEQYF
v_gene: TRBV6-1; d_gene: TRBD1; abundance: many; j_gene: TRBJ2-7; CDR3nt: TGTGCCAGCAAGTGGCGACAGGGAGCGTACGAGCAGTACTTC; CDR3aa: CASKWRQGAYEQYF
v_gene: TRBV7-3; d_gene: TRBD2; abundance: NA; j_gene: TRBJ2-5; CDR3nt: TGTGCCAGCAGCACACCTGGGCCTAGCGGGAGCCAAGAGACCCAGTACTTC; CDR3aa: CASSTPGPSGSQETQYF
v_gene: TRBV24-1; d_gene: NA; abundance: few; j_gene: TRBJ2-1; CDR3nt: TGTGCCACCAGTGATCCCAGCGGGCTGGGGGACAATGAGCAGTTCTTC; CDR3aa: CATSDPSGLGDNEQFF
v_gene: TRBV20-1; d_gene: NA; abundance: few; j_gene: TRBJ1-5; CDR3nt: TGCAGTGCTAGAGGGGGGGGTAGCAATCAGCCCCAGCATTTT; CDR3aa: CSARGGGSNQPQHF
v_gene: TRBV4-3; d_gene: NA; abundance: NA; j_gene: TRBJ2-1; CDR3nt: TGCGCCAGCAGGGCCAATGAGTTGGTTGCCCGGAATGAGCAGTTCTTC; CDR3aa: CASRANELVARNEQFF
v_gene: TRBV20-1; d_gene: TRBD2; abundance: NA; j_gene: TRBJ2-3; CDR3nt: TGCAGTGCCGTTTCACTAGCGGGTGGGGCAGATACGCAGTATTTT; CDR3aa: CSAVSLAGGADTQYF
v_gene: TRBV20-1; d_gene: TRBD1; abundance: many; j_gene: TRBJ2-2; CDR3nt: TGCAGTGCTAGGGGGACAGTGAGGCGGACCGGGGAGCTGTTTTTT; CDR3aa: CSARGTVRRTGELFF
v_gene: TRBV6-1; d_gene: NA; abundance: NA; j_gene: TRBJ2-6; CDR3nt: TGTGCCAGCACCCCGACTCTTGGCGGTGGGGCCAACGTCCTGACTTTC; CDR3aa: CASTPTLGGGANVLTF
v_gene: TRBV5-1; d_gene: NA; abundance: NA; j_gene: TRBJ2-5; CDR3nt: TGCGCCAGCAGCTTGCTGGGGGGAGAAGAGACCCAGTACTTC; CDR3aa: CASSLLGGEETQYF
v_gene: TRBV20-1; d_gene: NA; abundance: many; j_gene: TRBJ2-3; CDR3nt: TGCAGTTTAGCCACAGATACGCAGTATTTT; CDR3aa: CSLATDTQYF
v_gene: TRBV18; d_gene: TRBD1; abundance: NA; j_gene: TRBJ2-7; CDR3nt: TGTGCCAGCTCACCGCCGACAGGGGGCGAACAGTACTTC; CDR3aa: CASSPPTGGEQYF
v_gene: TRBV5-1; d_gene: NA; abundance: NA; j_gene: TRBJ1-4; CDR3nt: TGCGCCAGCAGCTTTCTCCGGGGCACTAATGAAAAACTGTTTTTT; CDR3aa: CASSFLRGTNEKLFF
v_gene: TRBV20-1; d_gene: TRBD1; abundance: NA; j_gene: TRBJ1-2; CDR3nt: TGCAGTGCCATCGCGGGGGACAGGGGAGTTGTGGGCTACACCTTC; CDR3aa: CSAIAGDRGVVGYTF
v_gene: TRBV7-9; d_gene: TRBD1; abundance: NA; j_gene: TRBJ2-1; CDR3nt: TGTGCCAGCCAATTCGGACAGGGCTACAATGAGCAGTTCTTC; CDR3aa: CASQFGQGYNEQFF
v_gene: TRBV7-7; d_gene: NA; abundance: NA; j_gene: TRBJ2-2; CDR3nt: TGTGCCAGCAGCCCGACCGAAGGGGAGCTGTTTTTT; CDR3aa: CASSPTEGELFF
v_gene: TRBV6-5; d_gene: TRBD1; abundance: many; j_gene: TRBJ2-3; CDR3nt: TGTGCCAGCAGTTTGACAGGGAACACAGATACGCAGTATTTT; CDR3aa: CASSLTGNTDTQYF
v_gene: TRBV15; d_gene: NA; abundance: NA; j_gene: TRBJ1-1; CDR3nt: TGTGCCACCAGCAGAGAGGGAGCAGGGACGAACACTGAAGCTTTCTTT; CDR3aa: CATSREGAGTNTEAFF
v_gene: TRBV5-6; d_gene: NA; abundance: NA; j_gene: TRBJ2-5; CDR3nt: TGTGCCAGCAGCTTGCGGTGGGGGTCCGGGGAGACCCAGTACTTC; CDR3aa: CASSLRWGSGETQYF
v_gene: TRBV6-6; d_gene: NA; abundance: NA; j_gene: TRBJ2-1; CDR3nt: TGTGCCAGCAGTCCGCCCAGGGAAGGCGAGCAGTTCTTC; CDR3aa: CASSPPREGEQFF
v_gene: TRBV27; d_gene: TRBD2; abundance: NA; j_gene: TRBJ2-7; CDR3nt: TGTGCCAGCAGTCTCAATAGCGGGAGAACCGAGCAGTACTTC; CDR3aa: CASSLNSGRTEQYF
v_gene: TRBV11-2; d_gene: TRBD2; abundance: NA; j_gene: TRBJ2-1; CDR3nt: TGTGCCAGCAGCTTAATGGGACTAGCGGGGGACAATGAGCAGTTCTTC; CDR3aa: CASSLMGLAGDNEQFF
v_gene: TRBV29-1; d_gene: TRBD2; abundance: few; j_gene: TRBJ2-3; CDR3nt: TGCAGCAGCCGGAAGGGATCGCTAGCGGGAGGGGATACGCAGTATTTT; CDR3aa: CSSRKGSLAGGDTQYF
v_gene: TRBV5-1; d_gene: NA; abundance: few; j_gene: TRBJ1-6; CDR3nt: TGCGCCAGCAGCTTGGACCTCAGGGAGAATTCACCCCTCCACTTT; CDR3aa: CASSLDLRENSPLHF
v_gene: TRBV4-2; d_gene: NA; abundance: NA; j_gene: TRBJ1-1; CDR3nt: TGTGCCAGCAGCCAAGGGCCAGGGGAGAACACTGAAGCTTTCTTT; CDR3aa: CASSQGPGENTEAFF
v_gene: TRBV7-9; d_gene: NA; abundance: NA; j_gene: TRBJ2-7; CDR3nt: TGTGCCAGCAGCCCCATTTTGATCGAGCAGTACTTC; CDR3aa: CASSPILIEQYF
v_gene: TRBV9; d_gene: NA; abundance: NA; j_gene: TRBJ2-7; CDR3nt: TGTGCCAGCAGCCCATTGCATGGCGGGATGAGCTACGAGCAGTACTTC; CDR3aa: CASSPLHGGMSYEQYF